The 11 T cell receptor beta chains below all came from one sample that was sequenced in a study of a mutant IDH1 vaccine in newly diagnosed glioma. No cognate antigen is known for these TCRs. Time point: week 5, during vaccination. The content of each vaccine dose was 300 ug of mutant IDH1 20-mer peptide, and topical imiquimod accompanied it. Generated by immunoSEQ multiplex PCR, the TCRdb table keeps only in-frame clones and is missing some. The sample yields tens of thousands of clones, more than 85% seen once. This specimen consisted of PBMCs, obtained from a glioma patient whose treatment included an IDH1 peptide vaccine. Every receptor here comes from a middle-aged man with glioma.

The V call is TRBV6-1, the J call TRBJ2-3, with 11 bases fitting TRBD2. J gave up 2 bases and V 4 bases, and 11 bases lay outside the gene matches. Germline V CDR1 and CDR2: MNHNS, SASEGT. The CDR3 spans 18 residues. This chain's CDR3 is CASSGSRLAGKITDTQYF. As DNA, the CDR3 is TGTGCCAGCAGTGGGTCTAGACTAGCGGGGAAGATCACAGATACGCAGTATTTT.

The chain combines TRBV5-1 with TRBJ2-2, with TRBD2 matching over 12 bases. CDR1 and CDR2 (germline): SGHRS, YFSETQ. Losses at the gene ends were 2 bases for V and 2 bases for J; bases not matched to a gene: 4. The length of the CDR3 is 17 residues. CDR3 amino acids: CASSFSGLAGNTGELFF. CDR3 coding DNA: TGCGCCAGCAGCTTCTCCGGACTAGCGGGAAACACCGGGGAGCTGTTTTTT.

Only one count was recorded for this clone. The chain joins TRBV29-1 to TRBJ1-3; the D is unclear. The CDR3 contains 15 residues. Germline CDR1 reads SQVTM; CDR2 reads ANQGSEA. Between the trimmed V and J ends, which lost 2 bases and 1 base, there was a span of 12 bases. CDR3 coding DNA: TGCAGCGTTGAACCCAGTGAAGGGTCTGGAAACACCATATATTTT. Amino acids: CSVEPSEGSGNTIYF. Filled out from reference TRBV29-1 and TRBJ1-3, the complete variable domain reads SAVISQKPSRDICQRGTSLTIQCQVDSQVTMMFWYRQQPGQSLTLIATANQGSEATYESGFVIDKFPISRPNLTFSTLTVSNMSPEDSSIYLCSVEPSEGSGNTIYFGEGSWLTVV.

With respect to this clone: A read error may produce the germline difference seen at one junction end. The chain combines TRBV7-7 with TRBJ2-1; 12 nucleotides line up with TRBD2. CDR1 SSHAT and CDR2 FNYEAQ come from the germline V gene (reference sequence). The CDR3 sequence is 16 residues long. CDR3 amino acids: CASSLGLAGSYNEQFF. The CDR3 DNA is TGTGCTAGCAGCCTTGGACTAGCGGGGTCCTACAATGAGCAGTTCTTC.

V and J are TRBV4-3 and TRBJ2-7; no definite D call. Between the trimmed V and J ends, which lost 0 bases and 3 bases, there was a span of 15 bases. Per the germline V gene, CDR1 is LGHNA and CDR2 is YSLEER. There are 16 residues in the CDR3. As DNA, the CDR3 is TGCGCCAGCAGCCAAGATGCTCACAGCCGAAGCTACGAGCAGTACTTC. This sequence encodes CASSQDAHSRSYEQYF.

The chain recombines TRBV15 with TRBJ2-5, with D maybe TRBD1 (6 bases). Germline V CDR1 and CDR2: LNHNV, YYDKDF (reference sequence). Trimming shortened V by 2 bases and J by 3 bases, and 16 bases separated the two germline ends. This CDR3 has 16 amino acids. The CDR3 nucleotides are TGTGCCACCAGCAGAACTCACGGGACACGGGAAGAGACCCAGTACTTC. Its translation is CATSRTHGTREETQYF. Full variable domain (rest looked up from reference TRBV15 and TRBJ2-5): DAMVIQNPRYQVTQFGKPVTLSCSQTLNHNVMYWYQQKSSQAPKLLFHYYDKDFNNEADTPDNFQSRRPNTSFCFLDIRSPGLGDTAMYLCATSRTHGTREETQYFGPGTRLLVL.

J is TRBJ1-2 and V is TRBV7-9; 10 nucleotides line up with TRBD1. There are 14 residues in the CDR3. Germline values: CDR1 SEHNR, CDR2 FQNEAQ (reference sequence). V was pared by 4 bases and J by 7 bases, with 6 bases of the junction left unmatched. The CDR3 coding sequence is TGTGCCAGCAGCTCCCGGGACAGGGGACGTGGCTACACCTTC. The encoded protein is CASSSRDRGRGYTF.

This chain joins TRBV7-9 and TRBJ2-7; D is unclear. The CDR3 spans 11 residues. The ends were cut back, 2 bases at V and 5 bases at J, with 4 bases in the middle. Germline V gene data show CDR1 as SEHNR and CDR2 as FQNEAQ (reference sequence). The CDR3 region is CASSLTDEQYF. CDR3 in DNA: TGTGCCAGCAGCTTAACGGACGAGCAGTACTTC. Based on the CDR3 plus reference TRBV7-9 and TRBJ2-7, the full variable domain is DTGVSQNPRHKITKRGQNVTFRCDPISEHNRLYWYRQTLGQGPEFLTYFQNEAQLEKSRLLSDRFSAERPKGSFSTLEIQRTEQGDSAMYLCASSLTDEQYFGPGTRLTVT.

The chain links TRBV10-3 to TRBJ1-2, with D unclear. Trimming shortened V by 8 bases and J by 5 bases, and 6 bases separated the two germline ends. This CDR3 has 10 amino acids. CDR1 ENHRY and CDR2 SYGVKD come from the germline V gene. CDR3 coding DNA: TGTGCCATCGGGAGTTATGGCTACACCTTC. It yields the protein CAIGSYGYTF.

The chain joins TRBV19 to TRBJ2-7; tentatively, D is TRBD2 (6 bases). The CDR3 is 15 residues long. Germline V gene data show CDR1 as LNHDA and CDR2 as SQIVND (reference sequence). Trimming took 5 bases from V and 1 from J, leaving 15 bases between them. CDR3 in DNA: TGTGCCAGTAGTCTATCGGGACTCCTATCCTACGAGCAGTACTTC. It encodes CASSLSGLLSYEQYF. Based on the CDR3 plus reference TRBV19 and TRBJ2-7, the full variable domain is DGGITQSPKYLFRKEGQNVTLSCEQNLNHDAMYWYRQDPGQGLRLIYYSQIVNDFQKGDIAEGYSVSREKKESFPLTVTSAQKNPTAFYLCASSLSGLLSYEQYFGPGTRLTVT.

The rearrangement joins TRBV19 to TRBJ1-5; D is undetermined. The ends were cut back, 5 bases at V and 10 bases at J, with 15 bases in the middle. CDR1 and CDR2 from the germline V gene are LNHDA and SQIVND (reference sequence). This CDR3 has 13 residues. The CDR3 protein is CASSVNIASPQHF. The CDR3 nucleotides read TGTGCCAGTAGTGTGAATATTGCATCCCCCCAGCATTTT. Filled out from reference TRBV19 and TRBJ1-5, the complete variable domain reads DGGITQSPKYLFRKEGQNVTLSCEQNLNHDAMYWYRQDPGQGLRLIYYSQIVNDFQKGDIAEGYSVSREKKESFPLTVTSAQKNPTAFYLCASSVNIASPQHFGDGTRLSIL.